This TCR beta chain was sequenced for a study of CD8 T cells in Susac syndrome. Trimming removed 3 bases at V and 6 bases at J, with 15 bases between. This CDR3 comprises 15 residues. It was with random hexamers that roughly 0.45 to 1 ug RNA was reverse transcribed. One entry per CDR3 protein results from TCRdb running MiXCR on the immunoSEQ multiplex PCR reads. The repertoire holds 75,000 to 95,000 distinct CDR3 sequences, with 90% to 95% as singletons. The patients with Susac syndrome satisfied recently defined diagnostic criteria for either definite or probable disease. The receptor's source is a human donor with Susac syndrome. V gene TRBV12-3 or TRBV12-4 combines with J gene TRBJ1-5, with D maybe TRBD1 (6 bases). Sequences were obtained from CD8+ T cells from PBMCs. The CDR3 bases are TGTGCCAGCAGTTTCTTCTCAGGGGCAGGTCAGCCCCAGCATTTT. It specifies CASSFFSGAGQPQHF.